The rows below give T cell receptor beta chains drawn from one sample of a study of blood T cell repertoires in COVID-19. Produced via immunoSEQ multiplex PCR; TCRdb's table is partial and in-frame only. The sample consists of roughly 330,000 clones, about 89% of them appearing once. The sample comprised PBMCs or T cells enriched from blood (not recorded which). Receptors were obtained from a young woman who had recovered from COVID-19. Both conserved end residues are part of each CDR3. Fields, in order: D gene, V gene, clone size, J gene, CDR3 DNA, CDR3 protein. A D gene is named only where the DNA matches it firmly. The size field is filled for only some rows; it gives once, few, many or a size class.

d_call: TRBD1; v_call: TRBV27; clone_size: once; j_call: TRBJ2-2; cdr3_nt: TGTGCCAGCAGTTTATCCCGGCACAGGGGGGACACCGGGGAGCTGTTTTTT; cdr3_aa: CASSLSRHRGDTGELFF
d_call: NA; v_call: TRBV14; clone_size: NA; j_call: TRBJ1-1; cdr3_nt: TGTGCCAGCACCCCTGGTAGGCAGGTCACTGAAGCTTTCTTT; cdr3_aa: CASTPGRQVTEAFF
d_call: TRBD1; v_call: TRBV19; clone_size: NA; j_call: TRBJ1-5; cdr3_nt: TGTGCCAGTAGTGGGACAGGGGGCGGTCAGCCCCAGCATTTT; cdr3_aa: CASSGTGGGQPQHF
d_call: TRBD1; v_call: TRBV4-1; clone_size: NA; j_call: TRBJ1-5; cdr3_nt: TGCGCCAGCAGCCAATCCCCGGCCAGGGGGCGTGGACAGCCCCAGCATTTT; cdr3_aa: CASSQSPARGRGQPQHF
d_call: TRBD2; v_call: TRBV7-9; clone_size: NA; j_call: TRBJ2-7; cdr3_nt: TGTGCCAGCAGCTTTAGCGGGGGTACCTACGAGCAGTACTTC; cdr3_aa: CASSFSGGTYEQYF
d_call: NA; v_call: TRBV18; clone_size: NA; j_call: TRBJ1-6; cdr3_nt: TGTGCCAGCTCACCACTCGAGTTTTTCGGGGGTAATTCACCCCTCCACTTT; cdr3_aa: CASSPLEFFGGNSPLHF
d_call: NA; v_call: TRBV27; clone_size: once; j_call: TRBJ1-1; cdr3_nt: TGTGCCAGCAGAGCTTCTCGGTCGAACACTGAAGCTTTCTTT; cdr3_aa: CASRASRSNTEAFF
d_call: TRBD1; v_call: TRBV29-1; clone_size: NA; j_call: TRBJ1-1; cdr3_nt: TGCAGCGTCCCCTCTCCAGGGGGCACTGAAGCTTTCTTT; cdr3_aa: CSVPSPGGTEAFF
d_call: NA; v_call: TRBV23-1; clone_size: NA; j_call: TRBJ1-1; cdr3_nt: TGCGCCAGCAGTCAAAGCTCGGGGTGTGGCACTCCAGTCACTGAAGCTTTCTTT; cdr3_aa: CASSQSSGCGTPVTEAFF
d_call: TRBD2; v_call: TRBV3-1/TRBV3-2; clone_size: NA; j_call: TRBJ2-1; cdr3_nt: TGTGCCAGCAGCCCGTCCGGGCGTAGCGGGGGGGTTGAGCAGTTCTTC; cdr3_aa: CASSPSGRSGGVEQFF
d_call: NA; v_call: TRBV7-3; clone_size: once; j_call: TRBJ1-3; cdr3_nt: TGTGCCAGCAGCCCCCGACACGGAAACACCATATATTTT; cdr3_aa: CASSPRHGNTIYF
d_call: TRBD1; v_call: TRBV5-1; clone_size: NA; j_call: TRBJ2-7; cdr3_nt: TGCGCCAGCAGCTTGGACAGGGGGTTGGGCGAGCAGTACTTC; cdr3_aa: CASSLDRGLGEQYF
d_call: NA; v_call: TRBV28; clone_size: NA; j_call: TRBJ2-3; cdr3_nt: TGTGCCAGCAGTTCCTACCTCGGGGGTCGGAACACAGATACGCAGTATTTT; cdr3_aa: CASSSYLGGRNTDTQYF
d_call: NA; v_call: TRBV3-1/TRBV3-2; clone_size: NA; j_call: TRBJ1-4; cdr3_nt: TGTGCCAGCAGCCAAGATTTTAGCGGGGGAGGAAAACTGTTTTTT; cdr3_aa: CASSQDFSGGGKLFF
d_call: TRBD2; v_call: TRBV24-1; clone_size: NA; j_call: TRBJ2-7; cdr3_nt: TGTGCCACCAGTGATCCGGGGGGGCACGAGCAGTACTTC; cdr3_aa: CATSDPGGHEQYF
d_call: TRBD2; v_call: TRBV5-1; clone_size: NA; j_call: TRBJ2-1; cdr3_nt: TGCGCCAGCAGCCCGACTAGCGGGGCTCCCTACAATGAGCAGTTCTTC; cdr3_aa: CASSPTSGAPYNEQFF
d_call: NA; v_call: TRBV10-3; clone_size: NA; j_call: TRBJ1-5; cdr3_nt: TGTGCCATCAGTGAGTCTTGGCTGGGACTCACTGGCGGGAATCAGCCCCAGCATTTT; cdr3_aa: CAISESWLGLTGGNQPQHF
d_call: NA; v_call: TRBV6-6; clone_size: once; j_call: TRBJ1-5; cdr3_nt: TGTGCCAGCAGCTTAGACACCCAGCCCCAGCATTTT; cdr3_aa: CASSLDTQPQHF
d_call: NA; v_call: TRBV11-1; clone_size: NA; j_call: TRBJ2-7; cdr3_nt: TGTGCCAGCAGCTTAGTTCCAGGGGCCTACGAGCAGTACTTC; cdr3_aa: CASSLVPGAYEQYF
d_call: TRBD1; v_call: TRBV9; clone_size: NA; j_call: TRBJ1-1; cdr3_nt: TGTGCCAGCAGCGCGACAGGGTGGGCCACTGAAGCTTTCTTT; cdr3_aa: CASSATGWATEAFF
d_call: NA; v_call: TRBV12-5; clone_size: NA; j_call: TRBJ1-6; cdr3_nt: TGTGCTAGTGCCCTGGGGCCTAATTCACCCCTCCACTTT; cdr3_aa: CASALGPNSPLHF
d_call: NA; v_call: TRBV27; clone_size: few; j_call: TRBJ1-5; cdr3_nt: TGTGCCAGCAGTTCCCGGACAGATAGCAATCAGCCCCAGCATTTT; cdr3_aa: CASSSRTDSNQPQHF
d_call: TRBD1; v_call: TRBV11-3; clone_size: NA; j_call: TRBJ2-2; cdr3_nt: TGTGCCAGCAGACCGCCAATAGGGGGCCCCGGGGAGCTGTTTTTT; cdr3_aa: CASRPPIGGPGELFF
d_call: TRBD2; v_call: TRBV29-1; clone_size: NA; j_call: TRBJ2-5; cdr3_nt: TGCAGCGTGAGGGGAGGGACTAGCCAAGAGACCCAGTACTTC; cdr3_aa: CSVRGGTSQETQYF
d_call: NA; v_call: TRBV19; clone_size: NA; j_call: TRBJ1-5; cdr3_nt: TGTGCCAGTACCCCGGGTTATAGCAATCAGCCCCAGCATTTT; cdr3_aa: CASTPGYSNQPQHF
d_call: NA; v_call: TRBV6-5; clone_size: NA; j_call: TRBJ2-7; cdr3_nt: TGTGCCAGCAGGGAGCCGGGACACTTCTACGAGCAGTACTTC; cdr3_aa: CASREPGHFYEQYF
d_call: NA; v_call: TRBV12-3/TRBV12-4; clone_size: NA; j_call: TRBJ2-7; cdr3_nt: TGTGCCAGCAGCCGGACAGACGAGCAGTACTTC; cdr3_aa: CASSRTDEQYF
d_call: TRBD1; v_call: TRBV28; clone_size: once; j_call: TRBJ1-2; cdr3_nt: TGTGCCAGCAGACCATCTATCGGCAGGGGGCTTGGCTACACCTTC; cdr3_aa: CASRPSIGRGLGYTF
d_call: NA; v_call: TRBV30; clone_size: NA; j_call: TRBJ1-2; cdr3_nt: TGTGCCTGGAGCCCCCAGACAGTGAACGGCTACACCTTC; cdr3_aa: CAWSPQTVNGYTF
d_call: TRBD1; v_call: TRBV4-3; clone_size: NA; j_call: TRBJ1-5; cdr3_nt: TGCGCCAGCAGCCAAGTGTCAGGGGGCCATCAGCCCCAGCATTTT; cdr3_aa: CASSQVSGGHQPQHF
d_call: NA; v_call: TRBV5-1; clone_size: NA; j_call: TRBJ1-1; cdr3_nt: TGCGCCAGCAGCTTACAGGGCTTTGTGGAAGCTTTCTTT; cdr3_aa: CASSLQGFVEAFF
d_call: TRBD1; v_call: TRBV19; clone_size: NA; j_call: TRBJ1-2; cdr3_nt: TGTGCCAGTAGTATAGCGACAGGGTTTTTCGACTATGGCTACACCTTC; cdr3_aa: CASSIATGFFDYGYTF
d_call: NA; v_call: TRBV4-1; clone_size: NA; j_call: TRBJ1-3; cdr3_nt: TGCGCCAGCAGCCAAGGCCTCCGGGACAAGACTTGGACCATATATTTT; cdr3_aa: CASSQGLRDKTWTIYF
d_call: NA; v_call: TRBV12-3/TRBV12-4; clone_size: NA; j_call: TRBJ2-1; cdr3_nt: TGTGCCAGCAGTCTTGGGACAATCGATGAGCAGTTCTTC; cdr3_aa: CASSLGTIDEQFF
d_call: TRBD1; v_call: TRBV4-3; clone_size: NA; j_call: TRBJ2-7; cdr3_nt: TGCGCCAGCAGCCAAGTTGGTACAGGGGACTACGAGCAGTACTTC; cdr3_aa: CASSQVGTGDYEQYF
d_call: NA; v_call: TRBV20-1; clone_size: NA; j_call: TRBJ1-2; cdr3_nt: TGCAGTGCTAGTGGTTTGGGCGGGATCGACTATGGCTACACCTTC; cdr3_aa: CSASGLGGIDYGYTF
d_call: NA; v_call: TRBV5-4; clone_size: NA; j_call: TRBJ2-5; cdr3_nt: TGTGCCAGCAGCTTACCGCCGGGGAGGTCGGCGCAAGAGACCCAGTACTTC; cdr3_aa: CASSLPPGRSAQETQYF
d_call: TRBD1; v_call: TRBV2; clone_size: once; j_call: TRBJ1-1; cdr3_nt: TGTGCCAGCAGTGAACCGGGGACAGTCAACACTGAAGCTTTCTTT; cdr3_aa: CASSEPGTVNTEAFF
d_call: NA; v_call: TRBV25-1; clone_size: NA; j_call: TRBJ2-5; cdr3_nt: TGTGCCAGCAGCAGGATGGCAGGGGAGACCCAGTACTTC; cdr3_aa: CASSRMAGETQYF
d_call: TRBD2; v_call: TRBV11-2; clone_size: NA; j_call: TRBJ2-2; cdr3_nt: TGTGCCAGCAGTCGGATGCGCAGCGGGGGCTCCTCTGAGGGGGAGCTGTTTTTT; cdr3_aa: CASSRMRSGGSSEGELFF
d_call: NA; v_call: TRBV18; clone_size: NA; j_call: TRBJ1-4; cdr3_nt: TGTGCCAGCTCACCACCAATGGGGGGGAATGAAAAACTGTTTTTT; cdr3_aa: CASSPPMGGNEKLFF
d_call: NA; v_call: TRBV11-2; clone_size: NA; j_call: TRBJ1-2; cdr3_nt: TGTGCCAGCAGCTTAGAGCCAAGCCAGGGAGGCGGGGGCTACACCTTC; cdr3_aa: CASSLEPSQGGGGYTF
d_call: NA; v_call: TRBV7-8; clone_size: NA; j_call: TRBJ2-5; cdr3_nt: TGTGCCAGCAGCAGACAAGCAGGGGTCCAAGAGACCCAGTACTTC; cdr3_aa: CASSRQAGVQETQYF
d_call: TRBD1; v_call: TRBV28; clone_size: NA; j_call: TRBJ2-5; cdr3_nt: TGTGCCAGCAGCCATAGACAGGGCTCGGTGACCCAGTACTTC; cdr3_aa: CASSHRQGSVTQYF
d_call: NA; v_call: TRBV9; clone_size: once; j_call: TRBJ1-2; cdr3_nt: TGTGCCAGCAGCCCTCCTGACTCAGCGGGGGGCTACACCTTC; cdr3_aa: CASSPPDSAGGYTF
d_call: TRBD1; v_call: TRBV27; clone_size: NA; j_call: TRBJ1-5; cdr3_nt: TGTGCCAGCAGCCTAGACAGGGGAGGTCAGCCCCAGCATTTT; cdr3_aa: CASSLDRGGQPQHF
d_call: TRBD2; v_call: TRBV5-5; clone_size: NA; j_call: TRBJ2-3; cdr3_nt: TGTGCCAGCAGCCCGGGACTAGCTGCAGATACGCAGTATTTT; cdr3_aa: CASSPGLAADTQYF
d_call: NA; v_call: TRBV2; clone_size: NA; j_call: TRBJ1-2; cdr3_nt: TGTGCCAGCGACACGAGGGAGGGGGTGATATATGGCTACACCTTC; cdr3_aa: CASDTREGVIYGYTF
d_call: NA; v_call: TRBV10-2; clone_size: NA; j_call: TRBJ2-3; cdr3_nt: TGCGCCAGCAGTGAATCGGATACGCAGTATTTT; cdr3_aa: CASSESDTQYF
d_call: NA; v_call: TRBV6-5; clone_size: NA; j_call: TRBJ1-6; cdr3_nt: TGTGCCAGCAGGCGACGACAGTACTATAATTCACCCCTCCACTTT; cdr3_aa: CASRRRQYYNSPLHF